The next 7 T cell receptor beta chains were all read from a single sample in a study of blood T cell repertoires in COVID-19. TCRdb keeps only in-frame clones here, not all; method: immunoSEQ multiplex PCR. The data hold fewer than 200,000 clones, with 83% observed a single time. Sequencing input: peripheral blood. Every receptor here comes from a woman older than 75 with acute or convalescent COVID-19.

V gene TRBV10-3 combines with J gene TRBJ2-3; 10 bases are a match to TRBD2. Germline V gives CDR1 ENHRY, CDR2 SYGVKD. V shed 0 bases, J shed 6 bases, and the junction held 9 bases outside the gene matches. This CDR3 has 17 residues. CDR3 residues: CAISESKASGGSDTQYF. CDR3 DNA: TGTGCCATCAGTGAGTCGAAGGCTAGCGGGGGAAGCGATACGCAGTATTTT.

The chain carries TRBV28 and TRBJ1-6, with 7 bases lining up with TRBD1. CDR1 MDHEN and CDR2 SYDVKM come from the germline V gene. This CDR3 has 15 amino acids. J was trimmed by 6 bases and V by 2 bases; bases with no gene match: 4. CDR3 residues: CASSLRGQLNSPLHF. CDR3 sequence (DNA): TGTGCCAGCAGTTTACGGGGACAGCTTAATTCACCCCTCCACTTT. Full variable domain (outside the CDR3, taken from reference TRBV28 and TRBJ1-6): DVKVTQSSRYLVKRTGEKVFLECVQDMDHENMFWYRQDPGLGLRLIYFSYDVKMKEKGDIPEGYSVSREKKERFSLILESASTNQTSMYLCASSLRGQLNSPLHFGNGTRLTVT.

This sequence joins TRBV7-9 and TRBJ1-4, with 7 bases aligning to TRBD1. The CDR3 consists of 14 residues. The germline V gene has CDR1 SEHNR and CDR2 FQNEAQ (reference sequence). V trimming: 7 bases; J trimming: 4 bases; junction bases outside the gene matches: 6. The CDR3, as DNA: TGTGCCAGCACCAAGGACAGGATTAATGAAAAACTGTTTTTT. It translates to CASTKDRINEKLFF.

The V gene is TRBV6-5, the J gene TRBJ1-2; maybe TRBD1 (5 bases). V dropped 10 bases and J dropped 6 bases, with 21 bases sitting between them. The CDR3 has 14 residues. Per the germline V gene, CDR1 is MNHEY and CDR2 is SVGAGI. CDR3 protein: CATKKGAAANGYTF. DNA for the CDR3: TGTGCCACCAAAAAAGGGGCCGCAGCTAATGGCTACACCTTC.

This chain joins TRBV5-1 and TRBJ1-6, with D possibly TRBD1 on 5 matching bases. CDR1 is SGHRS and CDR2 is YFSETQ in the germline V gene. CDR3 length: 13 amino acids. V was cut by 4 bases and J by 5 bases, with 7 bases left in between. This CDR3 reads CASSVRDNSPLHF. CDR3 bases: TGCGCCAGCAGCGTCAGGGATAATTCACCCCTCCACTTT. Filled out from reference TRBV5-1 and TRBJ1-6, the complete variable domain reads KAGVTQTPRYLIKTRGQQVTLSCSPISGHRSVSWYQQTPGQGLQFLFEYFSETQRNKGNFPGRFSGRQFSNSRSEMNVSTLELGDSALYLCASSVRDNSPLHFGNGTRLTVT.

V usage is TRBV10-2 and J usage is TRBJ2-1; TRBD2 matches 9 bases. Germline assignment: CDR1 WSHSY and CDR2 SAAADI. The CDR3 is 15 residues long. V trimming: 7 bases; J trimming: 5 bases; junction bases outside the gene matches: 9. The CDR3 sequence: CASKGVAGGDNEQFF. In DNA, the CDR3 is TGCGCCAGCAAAGGGGTCGCGGGAGGGGACAATGAGCAGTTCTTC.

The chain carries TRBV4-3 and TRBJ2-7, with 9 bases fitting TRBD1. The CDR3 runs 18 residues. Germline loops: CDR1 LGHNA, CDR2 YSLEER. After removal of 2 bases from V and 4 bases from J, the junction contained 15 bases not matched to a gene. CDR3 DNA sequence: TGCGCCAGCAGCCAACAACCCTCCGGGACAGGGAATCCGTACGAGCAGTACTTC. It is translated as CASSQQPSGTGNPYEQYF.